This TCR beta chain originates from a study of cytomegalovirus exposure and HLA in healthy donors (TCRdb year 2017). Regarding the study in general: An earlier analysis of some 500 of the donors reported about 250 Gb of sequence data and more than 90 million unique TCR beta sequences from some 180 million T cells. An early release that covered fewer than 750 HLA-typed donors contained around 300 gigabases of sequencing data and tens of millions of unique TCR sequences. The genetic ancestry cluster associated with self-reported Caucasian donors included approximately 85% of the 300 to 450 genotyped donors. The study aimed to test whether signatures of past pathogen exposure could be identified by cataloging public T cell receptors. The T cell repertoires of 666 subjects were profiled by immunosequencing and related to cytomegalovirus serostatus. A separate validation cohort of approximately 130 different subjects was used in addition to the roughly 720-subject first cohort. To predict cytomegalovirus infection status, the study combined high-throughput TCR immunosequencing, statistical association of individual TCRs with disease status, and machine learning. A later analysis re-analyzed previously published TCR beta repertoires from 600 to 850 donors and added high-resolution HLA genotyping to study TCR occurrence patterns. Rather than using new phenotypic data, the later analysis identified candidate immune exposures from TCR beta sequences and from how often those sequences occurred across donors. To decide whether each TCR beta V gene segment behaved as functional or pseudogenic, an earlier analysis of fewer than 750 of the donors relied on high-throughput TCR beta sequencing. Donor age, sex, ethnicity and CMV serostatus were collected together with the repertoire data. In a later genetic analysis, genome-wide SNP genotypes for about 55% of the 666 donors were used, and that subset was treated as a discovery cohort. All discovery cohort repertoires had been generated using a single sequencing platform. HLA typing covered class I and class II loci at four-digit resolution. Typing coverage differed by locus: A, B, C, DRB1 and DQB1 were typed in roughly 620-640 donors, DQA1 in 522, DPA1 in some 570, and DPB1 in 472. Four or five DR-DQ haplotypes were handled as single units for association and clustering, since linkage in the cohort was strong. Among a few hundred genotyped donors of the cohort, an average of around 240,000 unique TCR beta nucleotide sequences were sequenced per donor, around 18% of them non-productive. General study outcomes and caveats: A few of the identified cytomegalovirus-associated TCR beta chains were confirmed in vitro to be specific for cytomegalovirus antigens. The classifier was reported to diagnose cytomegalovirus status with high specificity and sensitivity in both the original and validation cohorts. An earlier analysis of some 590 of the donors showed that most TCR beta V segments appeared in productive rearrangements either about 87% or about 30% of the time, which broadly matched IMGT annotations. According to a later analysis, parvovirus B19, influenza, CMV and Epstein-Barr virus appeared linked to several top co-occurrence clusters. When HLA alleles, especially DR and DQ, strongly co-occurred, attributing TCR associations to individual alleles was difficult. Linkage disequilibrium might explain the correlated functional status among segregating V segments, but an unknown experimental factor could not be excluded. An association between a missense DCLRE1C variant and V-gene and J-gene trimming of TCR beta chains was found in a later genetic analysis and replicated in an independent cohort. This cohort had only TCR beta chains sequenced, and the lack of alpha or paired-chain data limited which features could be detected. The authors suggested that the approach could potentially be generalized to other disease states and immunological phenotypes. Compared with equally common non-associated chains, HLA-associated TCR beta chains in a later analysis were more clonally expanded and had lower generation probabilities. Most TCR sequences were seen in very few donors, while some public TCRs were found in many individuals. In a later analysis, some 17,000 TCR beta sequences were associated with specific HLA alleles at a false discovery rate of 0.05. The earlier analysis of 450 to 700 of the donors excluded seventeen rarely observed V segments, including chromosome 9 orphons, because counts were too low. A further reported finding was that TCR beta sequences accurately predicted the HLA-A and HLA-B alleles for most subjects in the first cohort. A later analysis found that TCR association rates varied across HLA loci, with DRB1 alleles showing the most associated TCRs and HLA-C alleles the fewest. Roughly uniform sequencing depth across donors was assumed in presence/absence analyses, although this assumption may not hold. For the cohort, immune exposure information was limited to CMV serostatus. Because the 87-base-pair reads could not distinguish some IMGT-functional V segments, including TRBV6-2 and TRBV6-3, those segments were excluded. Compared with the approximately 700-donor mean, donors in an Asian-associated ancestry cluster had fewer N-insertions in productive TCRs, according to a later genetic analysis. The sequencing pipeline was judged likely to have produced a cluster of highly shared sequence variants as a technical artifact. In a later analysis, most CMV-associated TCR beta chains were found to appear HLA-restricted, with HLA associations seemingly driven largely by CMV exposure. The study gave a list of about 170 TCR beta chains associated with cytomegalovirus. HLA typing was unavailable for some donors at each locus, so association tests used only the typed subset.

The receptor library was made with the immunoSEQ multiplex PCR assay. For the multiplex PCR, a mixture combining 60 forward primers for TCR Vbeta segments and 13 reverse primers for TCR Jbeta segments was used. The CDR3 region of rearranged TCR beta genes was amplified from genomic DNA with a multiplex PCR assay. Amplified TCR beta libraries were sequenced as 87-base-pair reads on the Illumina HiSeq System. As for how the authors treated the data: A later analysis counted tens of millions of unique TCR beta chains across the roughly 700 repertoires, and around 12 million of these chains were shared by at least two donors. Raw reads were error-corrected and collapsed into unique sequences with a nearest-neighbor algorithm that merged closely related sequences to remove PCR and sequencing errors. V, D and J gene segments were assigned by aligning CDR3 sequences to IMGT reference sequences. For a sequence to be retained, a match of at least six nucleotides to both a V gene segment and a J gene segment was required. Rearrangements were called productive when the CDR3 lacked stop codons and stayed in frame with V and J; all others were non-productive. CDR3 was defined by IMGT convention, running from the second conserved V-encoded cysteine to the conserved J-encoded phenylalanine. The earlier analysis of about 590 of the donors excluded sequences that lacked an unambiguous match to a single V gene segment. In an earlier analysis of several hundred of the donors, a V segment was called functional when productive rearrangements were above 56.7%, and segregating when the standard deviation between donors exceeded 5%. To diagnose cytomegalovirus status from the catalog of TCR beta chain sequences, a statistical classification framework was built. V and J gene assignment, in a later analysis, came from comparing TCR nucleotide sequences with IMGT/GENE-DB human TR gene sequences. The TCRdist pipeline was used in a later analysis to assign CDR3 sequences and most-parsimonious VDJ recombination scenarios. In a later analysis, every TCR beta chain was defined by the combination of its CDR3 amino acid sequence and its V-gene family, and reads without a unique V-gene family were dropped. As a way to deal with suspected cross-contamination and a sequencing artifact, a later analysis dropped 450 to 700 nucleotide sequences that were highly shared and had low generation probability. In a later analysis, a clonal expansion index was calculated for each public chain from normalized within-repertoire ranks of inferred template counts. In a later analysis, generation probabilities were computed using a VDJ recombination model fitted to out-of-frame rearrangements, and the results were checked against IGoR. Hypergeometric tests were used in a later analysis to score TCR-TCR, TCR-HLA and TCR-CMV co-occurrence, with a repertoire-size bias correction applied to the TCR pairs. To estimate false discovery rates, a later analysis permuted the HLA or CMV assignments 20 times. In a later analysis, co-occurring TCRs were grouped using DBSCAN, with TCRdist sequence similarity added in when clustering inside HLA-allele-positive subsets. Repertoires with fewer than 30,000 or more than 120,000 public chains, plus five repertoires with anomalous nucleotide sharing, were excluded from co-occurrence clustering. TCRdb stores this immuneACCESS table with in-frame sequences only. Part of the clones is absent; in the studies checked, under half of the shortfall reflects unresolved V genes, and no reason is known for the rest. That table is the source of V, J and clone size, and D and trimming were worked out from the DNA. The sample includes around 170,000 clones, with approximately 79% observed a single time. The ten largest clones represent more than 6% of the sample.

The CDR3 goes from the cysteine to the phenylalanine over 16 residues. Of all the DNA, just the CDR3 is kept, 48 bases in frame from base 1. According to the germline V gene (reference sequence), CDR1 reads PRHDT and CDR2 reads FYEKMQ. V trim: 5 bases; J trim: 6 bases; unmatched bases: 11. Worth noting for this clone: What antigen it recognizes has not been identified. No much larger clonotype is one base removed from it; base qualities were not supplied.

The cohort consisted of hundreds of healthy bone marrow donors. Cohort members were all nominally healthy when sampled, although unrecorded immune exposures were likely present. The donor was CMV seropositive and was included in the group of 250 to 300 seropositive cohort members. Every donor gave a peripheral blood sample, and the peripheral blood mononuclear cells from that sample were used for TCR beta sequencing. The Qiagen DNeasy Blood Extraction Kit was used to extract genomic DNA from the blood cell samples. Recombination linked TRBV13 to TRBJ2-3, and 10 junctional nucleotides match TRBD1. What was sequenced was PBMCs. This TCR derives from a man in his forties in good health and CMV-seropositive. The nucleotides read TGTGCCAGCAGCGTTTACCGGGACAGGGGATCCGATACGCAGTATTTT. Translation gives CASSVYRDRGSDTQYF.